The 23 T cell receptor beta chains presented below share a single source sample, sequenced in a study of HIV-infected patients and healthy controls. MiXCR, applied by TCRdb to the 5' RACE reads, yields one record per CDR3 protein. The table includes about 64,000 distinct CDR3 sequences, over 15% detected once. Sequencing was performed on CD4+ T cells from blood. The receptor set was obtained from a human donor in good health.

This chain uses TRBV14 with TRBJ2-3; 9 bases match TRBD2. V was pared by 1 base and J by 7 bases, with 9 bases of the junction left unmatched. CDR3 length: 16 residues. CDR1 SGHDN and CDR2 FVKESK come from the germline V gene. CDR3 region: CASSQVTLAGQNTQYF. The CDR3 DNA is TGTGCCAGCAGCCAAGTCACACTAGCGGGCCAGAATACGCAGTATTTT.

The chain recombines TRBV12-5 with TRBJ1-1; 7 nucleotides align to TRBD1. This CDR3 is built from 14 residues. Germline CDR1 and CDR2: LGHNT and FRNRAP. With 5 bases clipped from V and 4 bases from J, the junction kept 7 bases outside the gene matches. The CDR3 coding sequence is TGTGCTAGTGGTACAAGACAGGGAGGCACTGAAGCTTTCTTT. Its protein product is CASGTRQGGTEAFF.

This rearrangement joins TRBV15 to TRBJ2-5; 7 nucleotides align to TRBD1. The CDR3 runs 14 residues. Germline assignment: CDR1 LNHNV and CDR2 YYDKDF (reference sequence). V was clipped by 3 bases and J by 4 bases; unmatched bases: 5. The CDR3 DNA reads TGTGCCACCAGCAGGTCAAGGGGGCCAGAGACCCAGTACTTC. Translation gives CATSRSRGPETQYF.

The chain is built from TRBV7-3 and TRBJ1-1, with 7 bases that match TRBD1. Germline loops: CDR1 SGHTA, CDR2 FQGTGA. The CDR3 length is 15 residues. V lost 1 base and J lost 5; bases outside the gene matches: 7. The CDR3 protein is CASSLSWGQSTEAFF. CDR3 nucleotides: TGTGCCAGCAGCTTAAGCTGGGGACAGTCGACTGAAGCTTTCTTT.

Only a few counts were recorded for this clonotype. This chain joins TRBV12-3 or TRBV12-4 and TRBJ1-2; D is perhaps TRBD1 (5 bases). The CDR3 is made up of 14 amino acids. The ends were cut back, 7 bases at V and 4 bases at J, with 16 bases in the middle. CDR3 DNA: TGTGCCAGCAACTTGGGGGGGACTCCCTATGGCTACACCTTC. Its protein product is CASNLGGTPYGYTF.

The chain links TRBV10-3 to TRBJ1-1; D gene ambiguous. Per the germline V gene, CDR1 is ENHRY and CDR2 is SYGVKD. With 0 bases removed from V and 1 base from J, the gap between germline ends came to 9 bases. This CDR3 has 15 residues. The CDR3 bases are TGTGCCATCAGTGAGTCTCGGAACGGGAACACTGAAGCTTTCTTT. The encoded protein is CAISESRNGNTEAFF.

This clonotype has just a few counts. The chain has TRBV6-2 or TRBV6-3 and TRBJ1-4; D gene unclear. The CDR3 consists of 14 residues. The V and J ends lost 2 bases and 4 bases respectively, with 8 bases between them. Germline V gives CDR1 MNHEY, CDR2 SVGEGT. As DNA, the CDR3 is TGTGCCAGCAGTTACCCGGCGGGTAATGAAAAACTGTTTTTT. Translated: CASSYPAGNEKLFF.

This clonotype has at least ten counts. The CDR3 DNA follows: TGCAGCGTCTCTCTGGGACAGGGGATGTACGAGCAGTACTTC. It yields the protein CSVSLGQGMYEQYF. V gene TRBV29-1 combines with J gene TRBJ2-7; 10 bases fit TRBD1. The V gene end was trimmed by 6 bases and the J gene end by 4 bases; junction bases not matched to a gene: 9. Per the germline V gene, CDR1 is SQVTM and CDR2 is ANQGSEA. The CDR3 covers 14 residues.

This clonotype occurred many times. The rearrangement joins TRBV5-1 to TRBJ2-3; D ambiguous. Germline V gene lookup returns CDR1 SGHRS and CDR2 YFSETQ. This CDR3 has 14 amino acids. Trimming shortened V by 0 bases and J by 2 bases, and 7 bases separated the two germline ends. The CDR3 DNA is TGCGCCAGCAGCTTGGCTCTACCCACAGATACGCAGTATTTT. It yields the protein CASSLALPTDTQYF.

This clonotype appeared many times. The V call is TRBV4-1, the J call TRBJ2-1; a possible D gene is TRBD2 (6 bases). This CDR3 comprises 16 residues. CDR1 and CDR2 (germline): MGHRA, YSYEKL. Trimming took 0 bases from V and 9 from J, leaving 18 bases between them. The CDR3 loop reads CASSQDSGLYSGEQFF. CDR3 nucleotides: TGCGCCAGCAGCCAAGATAGCGGACTCTACTCCGGTGAGCAGTTCTTC.

Ten or more counts support this clonotype. The chain has TRBV19 and TRBJ1-1; maybe TRBD1 (6 bases). V was cut by 5 bases and J by 4 bases, with 23 bases left in between. Per germline, CDR1 LNHDA and CDR2 SQIVND (reference sequence). There are 17 residues in the CDR3. CDR3 amino acids: CASSRQVGRGHGTEAFF. CDR3 nucleotides: TGTGCCAGTAGTCGACAGGTAGGACGGGGGCACGGCACTGAAGCTTTCTTT.

This clonotype was detected only a few times. The genes are TRBV29-1 and TRBJ1-1; D remains ambiguous. The CDR3 is made up of 11 amino acids. CDR1 is SQVTM and CDR2 is ANQGSEA in the germline V gene. Trimming removed 4 bases from V and 6 bases from J, with 9 bases in between. CDR3 nucleotide sequence: TGCAGCGTTGTTTTATGGGCTGAAGCTTTCTTT. This sequence encodes CSVVLWAEAFF.

The V call is TRBV9, the J call TRBJ1-1; no clear D gene. V was trimmed by 0 bases and J by 2 bases, leaving 11 bases between them. The CDR3 runs 15 residues. The germline gives CDR1 SGDLS, CDR2 YYNGEE. This CDR3 is CASSVVSGGNTEAFF. CDR3 sequence (DNA): TGTGCCAGCAGCGTAGTATCAGGTGGAAACACTGAAGCTTTCTTT.

The V gene is TRBV5-1, the J gene TRBJ2-3; D uncertain. The germline V and J ends were trimmed by 3 bases and 4 bases, with 12 bases remaining between them. This CDR3 spans 14 amino acids. The germline gives CDR1 SGHRS, CDR2 YFSETQ. DNA of the CDR3: TGCGCCAGCAGCTCACCGGCAGGAGCAGATACGCAGTATTTT. It translates to CASSSPAGADTQYF.

This clonotype was seen at least ten times. The chain joins TRBV5-1 to TRBJ1-4, with 8 bases matching TRBD1. J was trimmed by 5 bases and V by 0 bases; bases with no gene match: 0. Germline-derived CDR1 and CDR2 are SGHRS and YFSETQ. This CDR3 spans 14 amino acids. CDR3 nucleotides: TGCGCCAGCAGCTTGGGGACAGGGAATGAAAAACTGTTTTTT. This codes for CASSLGTGNEKLFF.

The V gene is TRBV29-1, the J gene TRBJ2-4, with 7 bases fitting TRBD1. There are 15 residues in the CDR3. Germline lookup yields CDR1 SQVTM and CDR2 ANQGSEA. Trimming at V came to 6 bases and at J to 0 bases, leaving 8 bases not matched to a gene. The CDR3 here is CSVTQGTLAKNIQYF. The CDR3 DNA follows: TGCAGCGTCACACAGGGGACCCTAGCCAAAAACATTCAGTACTTC.

This clonotype has a count of ten or more. This chain uses TRBV25-1 with TRBJ1-1; TRBD1 might be the D (5 bases). The germline V gene encodes CDR1 MGHDK and CDR2 SYGVNS. CDR3 length: 14 residues. V lost 2 bases and J 4 bases, leaving 11 bases between the germline ends. Here the CDR3 reads CASSEHGAFTEAFF. CDR3 bases: TGTGCCAGCAGTGAACACGGGGCTTTCACTGAAGCTTTCTTT.

The chain uses TRBV7-2 and TRBJ1-2; 7 bases fit TRBD1. CDR1 is SGHTA, CDR2 FQGNSA, per germline. The CDR3 consists of 14 residues. With 1 base clipped from V and 8 bases from J, the junction kept 7 bases outside the gene matches. The CDR3 here is CASSLGLRGLGYTF. DNA of the CDR3: TGTGCCAGCAGCTTAGGCTTGAGGGGGCTAGGCTACACCTTC.

The chain uses TRBV2 and TRBJ2-1; 8 bases match TRBD2. Germline CDR1 reads SNHLY; CDR2 reads FYNNEI. J was trimmed by 0 bases and V by 10 bases; bases with no gene match: 5. The CDR3 covers 14 residues. The CDR3, as DNA: TGTGCCACCAGGAGCGGGAGCTCCTACAATGAGCAGTTCTTC. Its translation: CATRSGSSYNEQFF. The full variable domain, rest sourced from reference TRBV2 and TRBJ2-1, is EPEVTQTPSHQVTQMGQEVILRCVPISNHLYFYWYRQILGQKVEFLVSFYNNEISEKSEIFDDQFSVERPDGSNFTLKIRSTKLEDSAMYFCATRSGSSYNEQFFGPGTRLTVL.

The sample holds many counts of this clonotype. The rearrangement joins TRBV29-1 to TRBJ1-1; D not resolved. Germline V gene lookup returns CDR1 SQVTM and CDR2 ANQGSEA. The length of the CDR3 is 13 residues. The V end lost 4 bases, the J end lost 0 bases, and 9 bases lay between the germline ends. CDR3 region: CSVAENMNTEAFF. Written as DNA, the CDR3 is TGCAGCGTTGCGGAAAACATGAACACTGAAGCTTTCTTT. Together with reference TRBV29-1 and TRBJ1-1, the CDR3 gives the full variable domain: SAVISQKPSRDICQRGTSLTIQCQVDSQVTMMFWYRQQPGQSLTLIATANQGSEATYESGFVIDKFPISRPNLTFSTLTVSNMSPEDSSIYLCSVAENMNTEAFFGQGTRLTVV.

This chain connects TRBV10-3 to TRBJ1-2; 7 bases line up with TRBD1. J was trimmed by 2 bases and V by 2 bases; bases with no gene match: 8. This CDR3 contains 16 residues. The V gene's germline CDR1 is ENHRY and CDR2 SYGVKD. Here the CDR3 reads CAISEPYSTGNYGYTF. Here the CDR3 DNA reads TGTGCCATCAGTGAGCCCTACTCGACAGGGAACTATGGCTACACCTTC.

This clonotype was observed a handful of times. The J gene is TRBJ2-7, the V gene TRBV18, with TRBD2 matching 7 bases. The V and J ends lost 3 bases and 4 bases, in that order; junction bases with no gene match: 6. The length of the CDR3 is 14 residues. The germline V gene has CDR1 KGHSH and CDR2 LQKENI. CDR3 sequence (DNA): TGTGCCAGCTCACCCCCCTCGGGGGGTTACGAGCAGTACTTC. This sequence encodes CASSPPSGGYEQYF.

This clonotype was observed a handful of times. This sequence joins TRBV5-1 and TRBJ1-5, with a possible D match to TRBD1 (5 bases). CDR1 and CDR2 (germline): SGHRS, YFSETQ. The CDR3 extends over 17 amino acids. Trimming pared 0 bases from V and 0 bases from J, leaving 13 bases between. CDR3 sequence: CASSLAVGGSSNQPQHF. The CDR3 coding sequence is TGCGCCAGCAGCTTGGCGGTTGGGGGTAGTAGCAATCAGCCCCAGCATTTT. Looking up the rest from reference TRBV5-1 and TRBJ1-5 gives the full variable domain: KAGVTQTPRYLIKTRGQQVTLSCSPISGHRSVSWYQQTPGQGLQFLFEYFSETQRNKGNFPGRFSGRQFSNSRSEMNVSTLELGDSALYLCASSLAVGGSSNQPQHFGDGTRLSIL.